This TCR beta chain originates from a study of human T cells and chemical hapten exposure. Overall study context: Readings were taken at 6 days from patch tests that had applied 0.01% DPC to the upper back. Alopecia areata, totalis or universalis affected patients who were mostly female.

Comments on this clonotype: Antigen unknown.

One entry per CDR3 protein, called by TCRdb with MiXCR from the RACE reads. Counted here are some 190,000 distinct CDR3 sequences, more than 20% occurring once; the ten biggest clones make up about 6.7%. Specified time point: patch test 1, 2 weeks after DPC sensitization. The treatment: therapeutic diphenylcyclopropenone sensitization with weekly scalp DPC. Regarding the study as a whole: With regard to DPC sensitization, TCRs above 1 in 1000 frequency did not change. While controls formed fewer of them, expanded TCRs formed significantly more large CDR3 similarity clusters.

The receptor's source is a woman aged 50 to 65 with alopecia areata. Some clones in this sample may be carry-over from other donors' samples. The specimen comprised whole blood, sampled in connection with sensitization to the hapten diphenylcyclopropenone (DPC).

This chain's CDR3 is CSSARDITSNEQFF. Written as DNA, the CDR3 is TGCAGCTCGGCCCGGGACATCACATCCAATGAGCAGTTCTTC. The chain recombines TRBV29-1 with TRBJ2-1; D is perhaps TRBD1 (6 bases). Germline V lookup: CDR1 SQVTM, CDR2 ANQGSEA. V lost 8 bases and J lost 6, with 20 bases in between. The CDR3 contains 14 residues.